The clone carrying this T cell receptor (beta chain) was observed at least ten times. Its antigen remains unidentified. TCRdb analysed the RT-PCR reads with MiXCR anew, one entry per CDR3 protein. The sample includes fewer than 700,000 distinct CDR3 sequences, approximately 12% of them seen just once. This entry is derived from a study of response to subunit inactivated influenza vaccine. Study outcomes and limitations: The authors suggested that few new T cells are recruited per seasonal influenza vaccination.

V lost 4 bases to trimming and J lost 2 bases, with 17 bases between them. Germline CDR1 MDHEN, CDR2 SYDVKM. CDR3 length: 17 amino acids. The receptor was isolated from a man aged 45-65 years who received an inactivated influenza vaccine. The chain combines TRBV28 with TRBJ2-2; weak D call: TRBD2 (6 bases). Material: PBMCs from blood, obtained 40 to 50 days after vaccination. The CDR3 DNA reads as TGTGCCAGCAGTTCTGCCCTTGGGGGGAAAAACACCGGGGAGCTGTTTTTT. Translation: CASSSALGGKNTGELFF.